The 20 T cell receptor beta chains given below trace back to one sample, sequenced in a study of CD8+ T cells in alopecia areata. After isolation, RNA underwent reverse transcription to generate cDNA as the sequencing template. The protocol was immunoSEQ multiplex PCR, while the TCRdb copy is restricted to in-frame clones and leaves out a portion. This table has about 120,000 clones, about 49% appearing once. Sample: CD8+ T cells sorted from blood, taken at week 0. These receptors were taken from a human donor with alopecia areata.

A few counts support this clone. The chain is built from TRBV6-1 and TRBJ2-5; D is perhaps TRBD2 (8 bases). The CDR3 has 15 amino acids. Trimming stripped 2 bases from V and 4 bases from J, with 14 bases between. Germline lookup yields CDR1 MNHNS and CDR2 SASEGT. DNA of the CDR3: TGTGCCAGCAGTGAAAGGGACAGCGGGAGAGAGACCCAGTACTTC. Protein sequence: CASSERDSGRETQYF.

The chain carries TRBV29-1 and TRBJ2-1, with 9 nucleotides matching TRBD1. Looked up from germline, CDR1 is SQVTM and CDR2 is ANQGSEA. This CDR3 is 15 amino acids long. J was trimmed by 6 bases and V by 1 base; bases with no gene match: 7. The CDR3: CSVEVAGTGSNEQFF. The DNA for the CDR3 is TGCAGCGTTGAAGTCGCCGGGACAGGGAGCAATGAGCAGTTCTTC.

This clone was counted between two and nine times. The V call is TRBV27, the J call TRBJ2-2; 7 positions agree with TRBD1. The CDR3 covers 14 residues. Trimming took 8 bases from V and 3 from J; bases not matched to a gene: 6. Germline CDR1 MNHEY, CDR2 SMNVEV (reference sequence). The CDR3 coding sequence is TGTGCCAGCCGTCCCAGGGGGTACACCGGGGAGCTGTTTTTT. Its translation: CASRPRGYTGELFF.

This chain connects TRBV27 to TRBJ1-2, with TRBD1 identical over 7 bases. The V segment lost 6 bases and the J segment 7 bases; nucleotides outside the gene matches: 5. The CDR3 contains 12 residues. Looked up from germline, CDR1 is MNHEY and CDR2 is SMNVEV (reference sequence). The CDR3 region has the DNA TGTGCCAGCAGCACAGGGGTGGGTGGCTACACCTTC. Translated: CASSTGVGGYTF.

V and J are TRBV6-1 and TRBJ2-7; D may be TRBD2 (5 bases). The CDR3 has 12 amino acids. Germline CDR1 and CDR2: MNHNS and SASEGT. Trimming cost V 7 bases and J 3 bases, with 10 bases left between them. In nucleotides, the CDR3 is TGTGCCAGCAAGAGCCGGGACTACGAGCAGTACTTC. As protein: CASKSRDYEQYF.

The rearrangement uses TRBV5-1 and TRBJ1-2; D unresolved. The CDR3 sequence is 12 residues long. Trimming shortened V by 0 bases and J by 8 bases, and 8 bases separated the two germline ends. CDR1 and CDR2 from the germline V gene are SGHRS and YFSETQ. The CDR3 nucleotides read TGCGCCAGCAGCTTGGGTGACCGCGGCTACACCTTC. It specifies CASSLGDRGYTF.

The chain couples TRBV18 to TRBJ2-2; D uncertain. The germline gives CDR1 KGHSH, CDR2 LQKENI. Trimming took 2 bases from V and 3 from J, leaving 7 bases between them. This CDR3 region has 14 residues. The CDR3 is CASSPWADTGELFF. CDR3 in DNA: TGTGCCAGCTCACCATGGGCGGACACCGGGGAGCTGTTTTTT.

This chain connects TRBV4-2 to TRBJ2-5; no clear D gene. Trimming cost V 1 base and J 2 bases, with 17 bases left between them. Germline V gene data show CDR1 as LGHNA and CDR2 as YNFKEQ. The CDR3 spans 17 residues. CDR3 in DNA: TGTGCCAGCAGCCAAGTAGTCCTGGGTTCTGAACAAGAGACCCAGTACTTC. Residues: CASSQVVLGSEQETQYF.

In this sample, this clone turned up a few times. V and J are TRBV5-6 and TRBJ2-7, with D uncertain. The V gene lost 2 bases and the J gene lost 5 bases, with 14 bases spanning the gap. The CDR3 runs to 14 residues. CDR1 is SGHDT, CDR2 YYEEEE, per germline. The CDR3 bases are TGTGCCAGCAGCTTCACCCTGGACGCAAACGAGCAGTACTTC. Translated, it gives CASSFTLDANEQYF.

This chain uses TRBV2 with TRBJ2-1, with TRBD1 as a possible D gene (7 bases). V shed 6 bases and J shed 6 bases, with 18 bases lying between them. Germline loops: CDR1 SNHLY, CDR2 FYNNEI. The CDR3 extends over 15 amino acids. DNA of the CDR3: TGTGCCAGCAGGCCTACAGGGGAGGTCTTCAATGAGCAGTTCTTC. As protein: CASRPTGEVFNEQFF. The full variable domain, with the rest looked up from reference TRBV2 and TRBJ2-1, is EPEVTQTPSHQVTQMGQEVILRCVPISNHLYFYWYRQILGQKVEFLVSFYNNEISEKSEIFDDQFSVERPDGSNFTLKIRSTKLEDSAMYFCASRPTGEVFNEQFFGPGTRLTVL.

This clone was found once. This sequence joins TRBV5-1 and TRBJ2-3, with 7 bases identical to TRBD2. Germline V lookup: CDR1 SGHRS, CDR2 YFSETQ. The CDR3 sequence is 16 residues long. The ends lost 4 bases at V and 2 bases at J; junction bases unmatched: 10. Written as DNA, the CDR3 is TGCGCCAGCAGCCCCCGGATCGGGGGGTCCACAGATACGCAGTATTTT. Protein product: CASSPRIGGSTDTQYF.

This sequence joins TRBV7-6 and TRBJ1-1; perhaps TRBD1 as D (6 bases). Deletions cut 1 base from V and 5 bases from J, with 17 bases between. The CDR3 runs 16 residues. CDR1 and CDR2 (germline): SGHVS, FNYEAQ. The CDR3 is CASSLGPWGARTEAFF. The CDR3 nucleotides read TGTGCCAGCAGCTTAGGGCCTTGGGGGGCCCGTACTGAAGCTTTCTTT. Looking up the rest from reference TRBV7-6 and TRBJ1-1 gives the full variable domain: GAGVSQSPRYKVTKRGQDVALRCDPISGHVSLYWYRQALGQGPEFLTYFNYEAQQDKSGLPNDRFSAERPEGSISTLTIQRTEQRDSAMYRCASSLGPWGARTEAFFGQGTRLTVV.

This clone was counted between two and nine times. The gene calls are TRBV6-5 and TRBJ1-2; unclear D gene. Germline loops: CDR1 MNHEY, CDR2 SVGAGI. The CDR3 consists of 13 residues. V dropped 0 bases and J dropped 7 bases, with 9 bases sitting between them. The CDR3 here is CASSYSAVRGYTF. CDR3 sequence (DNA): TGTGCCAGCAGTTACTCAGCGGTCCGTGGCTACACCTTC.

The chain is built from TRBV25-1 and TRBJ1-6; the match to TRBD1 covers 9 bases. The CDR3 consists of 15 residues. Germline values: CDR1 MGHDK, CDR2 SYGVNS. Losses at the gene ends were 3 bases for V and 9 bases for J; bases not matched to a gene: 6. The CDR3 DNA is TGTGCCAGCAGTGAGGTGACAGGGGGAGGTTCACCCCTCCACTTT. Amino acids: CASSEVTGGGSPLHF.

This clone was counted between two and nine times. The chain joins TRBV4-2 to TRBJ2-1; TRBD2 matches 9 bases. V lost 0 bases to trimming and J lost 4 bases; unmatched junction nucleotides: 7. The CDR3 runs 17 residues. CDR1 and CDR2 (germline): LGHNA, YNFKEQ. For the CDR3, the DNA is TGTGCCAGCAGCCAAGATGCTAGCGGGGAACTTTACAATGAGCAGTTCTTC. It specifies CASSQDASGELYNEQFF.

The rearrangement joins TRBV30 to TRBJ2-7; D call uncertain. This CDR3 is built from 13 residues. V was shortened by 0 bases and J by 3 bases, with 9 bases between the two germline ends. The germline V gene has CDR1 GTSNPN and CDR2 SVGIG (reference sequence). The DNA of the CDR3 is TGTGCCTGGAGTGTCCCCATTGGCTACGAGCAGTACTTC. It yields the protein CAWSVPIGYEQYF.

The chain is built from TRBV29-1 and TRBJ1-2, with D tentatively TRBD1 (6 bases). Germline V gene data show CDR1 as SQVTM and CDR2 as ANQGSEA. The CDR3 has 14 amino acids. The V end lost 1 base, the J end lost 0 bases, and 9 bases lay between the germline ends. The CDR3 DNA follows: TGCAGCGTTGAAGGGACAGTTTCTAACTATGGCTACACCTTC. It yields the protein CSVEGTVSNYGYTF.

This rearrangement joins TRBV4-1 to TRBJ2-3; D gene uncertain. CDR1 is MGHRA, CDR2 YSYEKL, per germline. This CDR3 has 12 residues. V was clipped by 4 bases and J by 2 bases, with 4 bases between them. CDR3 DNA sequence: TGCGCCAGCAGCCGATACACAGATACGCAGTATTTT. It yields the protein CASSRYTDTQYF.

This chain links TRBV9 with TRBJ2-7; D possibly uses TRBD1 or TRBD2 (5 bases each). The germline CDR1 and CDR2 sequences are SGDLS and YYNGEE. Trimming left V 2 bases short and J 2 bases short, with 20 bases between. The CDR3 contains 17 residues. The chain's CDR3 is CASSVDPGTGLTYEQYF. The CDR3 nucleotides are TGTGCCAGCAGCGTCGACCCGGGCACGGGGCTAACCTACGAGCAGTACTTC.

This clone was detected only a few times. The chain couples TRBV27 to TRBJ2-3; 9 bases agree with TRBD2. In germline, CDR1 is MNHEY, CDR2 SMNVEV (reference sequence). V lost 5 bases and J lost 1; bases outside the gene matches: 13. The CDR3 consists of 18 residues. The CDR3 region is CASSPGVAGAPGTDTQYF. CDR3 nucleotide sequence: TGTGCCAGCAGTCCTGGGGTAGCGGGGGCCCCGGGCACAGATACGCAGTATTTT.